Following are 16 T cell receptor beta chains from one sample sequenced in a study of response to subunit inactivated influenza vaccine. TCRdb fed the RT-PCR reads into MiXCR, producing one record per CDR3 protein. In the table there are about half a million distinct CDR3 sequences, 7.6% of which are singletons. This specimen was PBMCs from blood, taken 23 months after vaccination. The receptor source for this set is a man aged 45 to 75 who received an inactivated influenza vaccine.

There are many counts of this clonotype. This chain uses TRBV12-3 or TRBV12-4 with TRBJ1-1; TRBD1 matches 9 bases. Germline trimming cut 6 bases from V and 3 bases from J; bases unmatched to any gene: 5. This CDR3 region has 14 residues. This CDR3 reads CASSQGQGYTEAFF. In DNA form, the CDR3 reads TGTGCCAGCAGCCAGGGACAGGGATACACTGAAGCTTTCTTT.

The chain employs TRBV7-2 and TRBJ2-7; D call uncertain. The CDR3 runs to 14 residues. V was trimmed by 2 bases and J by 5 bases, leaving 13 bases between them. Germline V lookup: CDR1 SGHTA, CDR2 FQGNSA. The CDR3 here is CASSLNGRVNEQYF. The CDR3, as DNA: TGTGCCAGCAGCTTAAATGGACGGGTCAACGAGCAGTACTTC.

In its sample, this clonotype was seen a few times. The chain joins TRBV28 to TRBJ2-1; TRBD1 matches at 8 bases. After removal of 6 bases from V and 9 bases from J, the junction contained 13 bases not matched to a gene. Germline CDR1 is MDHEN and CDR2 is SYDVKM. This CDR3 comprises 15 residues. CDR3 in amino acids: CASRSGTGARGEQFF. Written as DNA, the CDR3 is TGTGCCAGCAGAAGTGGGACAGGCGCACGGGGTGAGCAGTTCTTC.

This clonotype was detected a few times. The DNA of the CDR3 is TGTGCCAGCAGCCAGAAAATTTGGGAAAATCAGCCCCAGCATTTT. This translates into CASSQKIWENQPQHF. The chain links TRBV3-1 to TRBJ1-5; D ambiguous. Germline V lookup: CDR1 LGHDT, CDR2 YNNKEL (reference sequence). This CDR3 has 15 residues. Trimming shortened V by 3 bases and J by 4 bases, and 13 bases separated the two germline ends.

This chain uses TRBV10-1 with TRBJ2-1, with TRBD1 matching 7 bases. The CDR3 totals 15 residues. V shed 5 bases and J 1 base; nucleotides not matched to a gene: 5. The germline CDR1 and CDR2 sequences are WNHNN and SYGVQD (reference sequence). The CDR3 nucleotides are TGCGCCAGCAGTCAACAGACAGGGTCCTACAATGAGCAGTTCTTC. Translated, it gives CASSQQTGSYNEQFF.

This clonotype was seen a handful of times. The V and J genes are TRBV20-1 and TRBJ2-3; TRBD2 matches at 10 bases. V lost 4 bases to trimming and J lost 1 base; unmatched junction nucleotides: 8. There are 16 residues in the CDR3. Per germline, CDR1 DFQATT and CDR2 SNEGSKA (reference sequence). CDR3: CSATRAGGPGTDTQYF. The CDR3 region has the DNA TGCAGTGCTACCAGAGCGGGGGGGCCTGGCACAGATACGCAGTATTTT.

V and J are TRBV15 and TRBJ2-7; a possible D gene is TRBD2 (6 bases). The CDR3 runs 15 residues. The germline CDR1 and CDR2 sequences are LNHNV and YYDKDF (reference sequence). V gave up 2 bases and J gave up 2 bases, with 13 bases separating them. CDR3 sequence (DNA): TGTGCCACCAGCAGATCCTCTAGCGCGGCCTACGAGCAGTACTTC. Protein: CATSRSSSAAYEQYF. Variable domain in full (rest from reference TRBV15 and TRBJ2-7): DAMVIQNPRYQVTQFGKPVTLSCSQTLNHNVMYWYQQKSSQAPKLLFHYYDKDFNNEADTPDNFQSRRPNTSFCFLDIRSPGLGDTAMYLCATSRSSSAAYEQYFGPGTRLTVT.

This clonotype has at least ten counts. The CDR3 DNA reads as TGCAGCGTTGAAGATCCTGGTGAGTCCTACGAGCAGTACTTC. This encodes CSVEDPGESYEQYF. This chain links TRBV29-1 with TRBJ2-7, with D unclear. CDR1 SQVTM and CDR2 ANQGSEA come from the germline V gene. CDR3 size: 14 residues. With 0 bases removed from V and 1 base from J, the gap between germline ends came to 10 bases.

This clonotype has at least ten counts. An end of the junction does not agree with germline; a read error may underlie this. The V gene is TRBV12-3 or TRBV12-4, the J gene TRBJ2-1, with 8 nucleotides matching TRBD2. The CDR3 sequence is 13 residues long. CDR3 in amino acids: CASSLGAGDEQFF. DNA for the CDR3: TGTGCCAGCAGCTTAGGAGCGGGAGATGAGCAGTTCTTC.

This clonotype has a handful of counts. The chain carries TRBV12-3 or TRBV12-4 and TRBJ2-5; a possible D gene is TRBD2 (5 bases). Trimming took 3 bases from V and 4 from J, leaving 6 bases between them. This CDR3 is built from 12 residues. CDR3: CASSFEGETQYF. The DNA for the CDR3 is TGTGCCAGCAGTTTCGAGGGAGAGACCCAGTACTTC.

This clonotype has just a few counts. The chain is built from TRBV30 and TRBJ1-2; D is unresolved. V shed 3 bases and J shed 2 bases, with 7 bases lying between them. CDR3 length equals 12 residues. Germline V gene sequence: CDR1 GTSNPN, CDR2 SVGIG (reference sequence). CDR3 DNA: TGTGCCTGGAGCAACGAAAACTATGGCTACACCTTC. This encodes CAWSNENYGYTF. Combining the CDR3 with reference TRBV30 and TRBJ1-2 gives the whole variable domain SQTIHQWPATLVQPVGSPLSLECTVEGTSNPNLYWYRQAAGRGLQLLFYSVGIGQISSEVPQNLSASRPQDRQFILSSKKLLLSDSGFYLCAWSNENYGYTFGSGTRLTVV.

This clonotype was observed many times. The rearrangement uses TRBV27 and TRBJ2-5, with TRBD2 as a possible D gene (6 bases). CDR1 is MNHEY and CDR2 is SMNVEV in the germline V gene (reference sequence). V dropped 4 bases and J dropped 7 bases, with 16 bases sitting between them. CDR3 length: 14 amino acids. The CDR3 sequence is CASSSLSLGGTQYF. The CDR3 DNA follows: TGTGCCAGCAGTTCTTTATCCTTGGGGGGGACCCAGTACTTC.

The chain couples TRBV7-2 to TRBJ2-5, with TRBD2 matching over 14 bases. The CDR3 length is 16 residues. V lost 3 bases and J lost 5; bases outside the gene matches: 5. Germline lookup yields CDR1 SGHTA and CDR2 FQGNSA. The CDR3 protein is CASSLRLAGGPETQYF. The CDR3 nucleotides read TGTGCCAGCAGCTTGCGACTAGCGGGGGGGCCGGAGACCCAGTACTTC. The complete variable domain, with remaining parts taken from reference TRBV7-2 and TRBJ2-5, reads GAGVSQSPSNKVTEKGKDVELRCDPISGHTALYWYRQSLGQGLEFLIYFQGNSAPDKSGLPSDRFSAERTGGSVSTLTIQRTQQEDSAVYLCASSLRLAGGPETQYFGPGTRLLVL.

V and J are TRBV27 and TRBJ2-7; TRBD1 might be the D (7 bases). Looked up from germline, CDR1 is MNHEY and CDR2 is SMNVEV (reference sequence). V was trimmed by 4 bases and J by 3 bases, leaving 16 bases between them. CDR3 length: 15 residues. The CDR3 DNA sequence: TGTGCCAGCAGTTCTGGAGGGGGCAATGGCTACGAGCAGTACTTC. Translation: CASSSGGGNGYEQYF.

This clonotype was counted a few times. DNA for the CDR3: TGCAGTGCTCCAGTCGGCGCCGAAGAGACCCAGTACTTC. It translates to CSAPVGAEETQYF. The chain joins TRBV20-1 to TRBJ2-5; no definite D call. Germline lookup yields CDR1 DFQATT and CDR2 SNEGSKA (reference sequence). V lost 5 bases and J lost 3, with 13 bases in between. This CDR3 spans 13 amino acids.

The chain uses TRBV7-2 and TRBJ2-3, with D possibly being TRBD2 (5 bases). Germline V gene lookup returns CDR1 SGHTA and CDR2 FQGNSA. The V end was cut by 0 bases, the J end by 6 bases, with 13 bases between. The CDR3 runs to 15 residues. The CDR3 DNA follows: TGTGCCAGCAGCTTAGCTAGCGAGGCATGGGATACGCAGTATTTT. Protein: CASSLASEAWDTQYF.